This T cell receptor (beta chain) was captured by sequencing in a study of CD8+ T cells in alopecia areata. Across the whole study: Tofacitinib was given for 6 to 18 months, then stopped for 6 months. Study-level points and caveats: Scalp repertoires also include resident alphabeta T cells from normal skin.

cDNA prepared by RNA extraction and subsequent reverse transcription served as the template for sequencing. Measured with immunoSEQ multiplex PCR; TCRdb has only the in-frame clones, and not every one. The table includes some 190,000 clones, approximately 60% detected once. Stated treatment: oral pan-JAK inhibitor, 5-10 mg twice daily. On this clone itself: The antigen is unknown.

Germline CDR1 SQVTM, CDR2 ANQGSEA. CDR3 length: 13 amino acids. The ends were cut back, 8 bases at V and 5 bases at J, with 16 bases in the middle. The gene calls are TRBV29-1 and TRBJ2-1, with no clear D. The starting material was CD4+ T cells sorted from blood, obtained at week 4, from a patient treated with tofacitinib. The receptor's source is a human donor with alopecia areata. CDR3 protein: CSIARTSNNEQFF. As DNA, the CDR3 is TGCAGCATTGCCAGGACCTCTAACAATGAGCAGTTCTTC.